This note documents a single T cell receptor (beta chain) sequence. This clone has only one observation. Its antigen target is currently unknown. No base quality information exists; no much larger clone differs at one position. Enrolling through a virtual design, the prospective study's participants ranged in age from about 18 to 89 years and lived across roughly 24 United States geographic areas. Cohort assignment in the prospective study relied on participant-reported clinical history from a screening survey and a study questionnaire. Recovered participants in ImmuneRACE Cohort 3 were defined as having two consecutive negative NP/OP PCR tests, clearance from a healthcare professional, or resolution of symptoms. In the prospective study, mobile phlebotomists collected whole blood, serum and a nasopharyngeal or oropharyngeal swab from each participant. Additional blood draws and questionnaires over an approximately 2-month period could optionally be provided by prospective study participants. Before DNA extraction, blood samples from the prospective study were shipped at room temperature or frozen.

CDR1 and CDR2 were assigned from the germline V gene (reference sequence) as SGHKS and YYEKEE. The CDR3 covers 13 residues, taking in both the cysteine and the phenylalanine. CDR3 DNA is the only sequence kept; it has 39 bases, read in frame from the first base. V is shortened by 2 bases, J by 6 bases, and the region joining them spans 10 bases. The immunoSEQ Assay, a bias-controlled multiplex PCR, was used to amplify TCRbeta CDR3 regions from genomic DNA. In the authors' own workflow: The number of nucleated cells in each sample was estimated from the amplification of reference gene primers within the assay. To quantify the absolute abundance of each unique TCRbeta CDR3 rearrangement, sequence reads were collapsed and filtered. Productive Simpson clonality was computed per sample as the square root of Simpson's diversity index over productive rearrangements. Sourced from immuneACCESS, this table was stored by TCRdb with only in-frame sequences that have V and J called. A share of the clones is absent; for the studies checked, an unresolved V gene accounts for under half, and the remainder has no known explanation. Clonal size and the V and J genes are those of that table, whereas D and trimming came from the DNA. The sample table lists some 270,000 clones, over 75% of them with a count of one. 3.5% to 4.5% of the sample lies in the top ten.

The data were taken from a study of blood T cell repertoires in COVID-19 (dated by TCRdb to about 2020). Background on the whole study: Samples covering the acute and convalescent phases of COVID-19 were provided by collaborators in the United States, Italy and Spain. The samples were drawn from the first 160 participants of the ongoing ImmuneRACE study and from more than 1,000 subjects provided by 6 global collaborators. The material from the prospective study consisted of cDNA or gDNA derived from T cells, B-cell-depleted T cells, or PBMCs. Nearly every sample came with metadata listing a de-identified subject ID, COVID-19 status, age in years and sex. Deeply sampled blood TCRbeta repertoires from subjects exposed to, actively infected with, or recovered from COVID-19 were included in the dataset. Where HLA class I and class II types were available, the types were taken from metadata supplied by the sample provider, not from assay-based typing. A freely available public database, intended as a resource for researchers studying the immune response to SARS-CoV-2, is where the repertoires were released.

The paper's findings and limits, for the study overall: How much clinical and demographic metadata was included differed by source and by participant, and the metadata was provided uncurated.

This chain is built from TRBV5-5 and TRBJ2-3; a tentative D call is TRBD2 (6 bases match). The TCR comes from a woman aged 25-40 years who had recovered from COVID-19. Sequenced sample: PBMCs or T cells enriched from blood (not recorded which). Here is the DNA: TGTGCCAGCAGCTTCGGGACTGACGATACGCAGTATTTT. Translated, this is CASSFGTDDTQYF.